Reported below is one T cell receptor (beta chain). How the authors handled the data: Counts of nucleated cells, estimated from reference gene primer amplification, were obtained. The protocol was immunoSEQ multiplex PCR, while the TCRdb copy is restricted to in-frame clones and leaves out a portion. V, J and clone size were drawn from that table, and D and trimming were deduced from the DNA. The sample lists about 110,000 clones, 84% occurring once. Germline V gene sequence: CDR1 LGHNT, CDR2 FRNRAP. The CDR3 covers 13 residues. Trimming cost V 2 bases and J 2 bases, with 6 bases left between them. This specimen belongs to a study of blood T cell repertoires in COVID-19. Study in general: The United States, Italy and Spain provided the acute and convalescent COVID-19 samples.

What was sequenced was peripheral blood. This clonotype was obtained from a woman between 45 and 65 years old with acute or convalescent COVID-19. This chain connects TRBV12-5 to TRBJ1-1, with D uncertain. The CDR3 coding sequence is TGTGCTAGTGGTTTGTTCTCCAACACTGAAGCTTTCTTT. This gives the protein CASGLFSNTEAFF.